This T cell receptor (beta chain) was found in a study of cytomegalovirus exposure and HLA in healthy donors. Study information: Findings of an earlier analysis included 110 million or so unique TCR beta sequences from 200 million or so T cells. Points from the study as a whole: As a later analysis revealed, the rate of TCR association differed by HLA locus, with DRB1 most and HLA-C fewest.

This clone showed up just a few times. Antigen specificity is unknown. The junction departs from the called germline gene at one end, perhaps through a read error. Donors consisted of healthy bone marrow donors. Whereas donors were nominally healthy upon sampling, unrecorded immune exposures were probable. The CDR3 is 17 amino acids. Germline assignment: CDR1 SSHAT and CDR2 FNYEAQ (reference sequence). The PCR had 60 Vbeta and 13 Jbeta primers. The repertoire was sequenced with immunoSEQ multiplex PCR; TCRdb's copy has only in-frame clones and lacks some. The table records 200,000 to 250,000 clones, more than 65% of them present only once.

The material sequenced was PBMCs. This chain uses TRBV7-7 with TRBJ2-2, with D perhaps TRBD1 (5 bases). The clonotype comes from a man younger than 35 in good health and CMV-seronegative. The CDR3 region is CASSSNLRGLNTGELFF. CDR3 sequence (DNA): TGTGCTAGCAGCTCAAACCTTAGGGGATTAAACACCGGGGAGCTGTTTTTT.